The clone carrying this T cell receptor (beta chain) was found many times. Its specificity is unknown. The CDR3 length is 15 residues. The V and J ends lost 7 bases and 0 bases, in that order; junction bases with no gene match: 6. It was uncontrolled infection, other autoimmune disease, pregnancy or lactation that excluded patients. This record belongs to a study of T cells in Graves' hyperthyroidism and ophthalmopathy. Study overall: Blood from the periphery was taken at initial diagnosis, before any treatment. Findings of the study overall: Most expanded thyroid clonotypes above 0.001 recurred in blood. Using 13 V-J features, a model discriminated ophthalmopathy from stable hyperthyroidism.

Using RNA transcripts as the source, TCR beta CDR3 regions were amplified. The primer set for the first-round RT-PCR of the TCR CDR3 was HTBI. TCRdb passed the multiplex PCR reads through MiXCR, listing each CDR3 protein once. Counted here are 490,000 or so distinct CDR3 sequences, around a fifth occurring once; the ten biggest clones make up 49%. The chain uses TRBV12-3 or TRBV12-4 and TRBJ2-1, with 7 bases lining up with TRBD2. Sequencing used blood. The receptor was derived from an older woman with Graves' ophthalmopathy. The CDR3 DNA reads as TGTGCCAGCATGGGGGACTACGCCTCCTACAATGAGCAGTTCTTC. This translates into CASMGDYASYNEQFF.